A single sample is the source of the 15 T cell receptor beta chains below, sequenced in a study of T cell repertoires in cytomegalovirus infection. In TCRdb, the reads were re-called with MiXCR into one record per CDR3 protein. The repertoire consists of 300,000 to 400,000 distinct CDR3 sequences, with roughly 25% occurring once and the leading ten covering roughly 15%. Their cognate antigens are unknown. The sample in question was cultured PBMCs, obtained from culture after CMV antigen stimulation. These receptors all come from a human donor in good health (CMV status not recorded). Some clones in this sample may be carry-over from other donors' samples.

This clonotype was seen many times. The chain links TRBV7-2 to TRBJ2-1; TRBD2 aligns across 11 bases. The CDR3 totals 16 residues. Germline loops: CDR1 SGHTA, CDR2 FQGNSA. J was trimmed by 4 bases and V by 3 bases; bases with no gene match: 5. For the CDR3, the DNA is TGTGCCAGCAGCTTTACCGGGACTAGCGGATACAATGAGCAGTTCTTC. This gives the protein CASSFTGTSGYNEQFF.

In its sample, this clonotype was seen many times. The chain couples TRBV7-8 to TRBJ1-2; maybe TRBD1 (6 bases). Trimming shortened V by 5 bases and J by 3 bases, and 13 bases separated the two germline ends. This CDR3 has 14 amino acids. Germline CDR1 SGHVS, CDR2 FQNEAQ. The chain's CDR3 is CASSRVTGDYGYTF. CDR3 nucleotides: TGTGCCAGCAGCCGCGTGACAGGAGACTATGGCTACACCTTC.

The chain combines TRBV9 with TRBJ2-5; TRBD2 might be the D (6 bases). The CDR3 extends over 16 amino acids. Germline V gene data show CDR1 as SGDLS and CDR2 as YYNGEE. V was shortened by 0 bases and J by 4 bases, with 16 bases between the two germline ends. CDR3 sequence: CASSVDGREAAETQYF. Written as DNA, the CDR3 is TGTGCCAGCAGCGTAGACGGCAGGGAGGCGGCAGAGACCCAGTACTTC.

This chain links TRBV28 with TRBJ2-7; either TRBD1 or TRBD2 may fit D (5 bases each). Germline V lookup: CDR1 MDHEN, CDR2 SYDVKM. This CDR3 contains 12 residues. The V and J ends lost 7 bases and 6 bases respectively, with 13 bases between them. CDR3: CASNSPGTEQYF. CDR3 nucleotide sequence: TGTGCCAGCAACTCTCCCGGGACCGAGCAGTACTTC.

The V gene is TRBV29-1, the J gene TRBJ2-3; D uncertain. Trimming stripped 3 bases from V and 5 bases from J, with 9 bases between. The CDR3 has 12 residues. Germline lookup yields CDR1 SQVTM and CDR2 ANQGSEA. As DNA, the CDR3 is TGCAGCGTTGATGGAGTGGGAGATACGCAGTATTTT. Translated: CSVDGVGDTQYF.

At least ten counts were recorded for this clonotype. The CDR3 sequence: CASSPGQGLNTEAFF. The DNA for the CDR3 is TGTGCCAGCAGTCCGGGACAGGGGCTGAACACTGAAGCTTTCTTT. This sequence joins TRBV2 and TRBJ1-1; TRBD1 matches at 10 bases. J was trimmed by 0 bases and V by 5 bases; bases with no gene match: 3. The CDR3 extends over 15 amino acids. CDR1 is SNHLY and CDR2 is FYNNEI in the germline V gene.

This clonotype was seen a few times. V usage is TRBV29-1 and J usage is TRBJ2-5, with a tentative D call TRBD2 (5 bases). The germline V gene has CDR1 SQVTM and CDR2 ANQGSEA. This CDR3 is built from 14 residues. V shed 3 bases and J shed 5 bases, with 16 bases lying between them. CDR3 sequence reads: CSVEKGDGRETQYF. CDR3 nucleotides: TGCAGCGTTGAGAAGGGAGACGGCCGGGAGACCCAGTACTTC.

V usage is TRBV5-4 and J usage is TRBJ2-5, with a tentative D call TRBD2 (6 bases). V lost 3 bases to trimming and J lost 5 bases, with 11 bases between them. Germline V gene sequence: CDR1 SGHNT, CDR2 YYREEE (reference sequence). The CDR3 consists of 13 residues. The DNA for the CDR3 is TGTGCCAGCAGCTCGGGAGACTGGGAGACCCAGTACTTC. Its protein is CASSSGDWETQYF.

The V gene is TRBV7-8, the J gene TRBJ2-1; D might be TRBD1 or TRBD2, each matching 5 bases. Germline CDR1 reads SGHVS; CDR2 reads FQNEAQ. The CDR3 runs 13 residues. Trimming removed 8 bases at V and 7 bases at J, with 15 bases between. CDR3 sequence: CASGTIGYNEQFF. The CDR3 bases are TGTGCCAGCGGGACCATCGGCTATAATGAGCAGTTCTTC.

The CDR3 spells CVLRQGNTEAFF. CDR3 DNA: TGTGTCCTCCGCCAGGGTAACACTGAAGCTTTCTTT. The chain has TRBV6-1 and TRBJ1-1; a possible D gene is TRBD1 (5 bases). The germline V gene encodes CDR1 MNHNS and CDR2 SASEGT. CDR3 length: 12 amino acids.

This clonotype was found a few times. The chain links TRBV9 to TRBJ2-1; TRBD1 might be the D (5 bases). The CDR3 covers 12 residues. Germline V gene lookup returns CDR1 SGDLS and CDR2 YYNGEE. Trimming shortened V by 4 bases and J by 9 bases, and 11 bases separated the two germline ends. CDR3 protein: CASSPAQGEQFF. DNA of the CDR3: TGTGCCAGCAGCCCCGCGCAGGGTGAGCAGTTCTTC.

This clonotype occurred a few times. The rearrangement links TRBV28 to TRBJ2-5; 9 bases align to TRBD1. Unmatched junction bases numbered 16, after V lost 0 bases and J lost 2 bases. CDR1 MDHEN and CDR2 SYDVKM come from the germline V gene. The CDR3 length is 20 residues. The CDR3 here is CASSLWIQGAGGILQETQYF. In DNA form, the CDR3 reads TGTGCCAGCAGTTTATGGATACAGGGGGCCGGGGGCATACTACAAGAGACCCAGTACTTC.

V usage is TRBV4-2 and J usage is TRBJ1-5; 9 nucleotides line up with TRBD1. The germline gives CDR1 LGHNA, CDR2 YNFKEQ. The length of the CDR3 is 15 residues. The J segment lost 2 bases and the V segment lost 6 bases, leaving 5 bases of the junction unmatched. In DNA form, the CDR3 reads TGTGCCAGCAGTCAACAGGGGGCCCGCAATCAGCCCCAGCATTTT. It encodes CASSQQGARNQPQHF.

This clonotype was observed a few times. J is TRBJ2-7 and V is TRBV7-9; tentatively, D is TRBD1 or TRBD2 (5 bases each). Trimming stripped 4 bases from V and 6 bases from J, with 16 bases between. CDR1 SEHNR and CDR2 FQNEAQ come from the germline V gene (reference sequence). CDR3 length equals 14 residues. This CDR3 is CASSWGLPGGEQYF. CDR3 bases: TGTGCCAGCAGCTGGGGCCTCCCTGGGGGCGAGCAGTACTTC. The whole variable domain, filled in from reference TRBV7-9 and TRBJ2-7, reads DTGVSQNPRHKITKRGQNVTFRCDPISEHNRLYWYRQTLGQGPEFLTYFQNEAQLEKSRLLSDRFSAERPKGSFSTLEIQRTEQGDSAMYLCASSWGLPGGEQYFGPGTRLTVT.

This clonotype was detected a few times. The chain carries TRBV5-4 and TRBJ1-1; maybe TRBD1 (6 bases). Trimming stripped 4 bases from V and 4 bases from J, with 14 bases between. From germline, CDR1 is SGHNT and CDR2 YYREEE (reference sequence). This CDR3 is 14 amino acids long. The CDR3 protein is CASSHRTDPTEAFF. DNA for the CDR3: TGTGCCAGCAGCCACCGGACAGACCCCACTGAAGCTTTCTTT.